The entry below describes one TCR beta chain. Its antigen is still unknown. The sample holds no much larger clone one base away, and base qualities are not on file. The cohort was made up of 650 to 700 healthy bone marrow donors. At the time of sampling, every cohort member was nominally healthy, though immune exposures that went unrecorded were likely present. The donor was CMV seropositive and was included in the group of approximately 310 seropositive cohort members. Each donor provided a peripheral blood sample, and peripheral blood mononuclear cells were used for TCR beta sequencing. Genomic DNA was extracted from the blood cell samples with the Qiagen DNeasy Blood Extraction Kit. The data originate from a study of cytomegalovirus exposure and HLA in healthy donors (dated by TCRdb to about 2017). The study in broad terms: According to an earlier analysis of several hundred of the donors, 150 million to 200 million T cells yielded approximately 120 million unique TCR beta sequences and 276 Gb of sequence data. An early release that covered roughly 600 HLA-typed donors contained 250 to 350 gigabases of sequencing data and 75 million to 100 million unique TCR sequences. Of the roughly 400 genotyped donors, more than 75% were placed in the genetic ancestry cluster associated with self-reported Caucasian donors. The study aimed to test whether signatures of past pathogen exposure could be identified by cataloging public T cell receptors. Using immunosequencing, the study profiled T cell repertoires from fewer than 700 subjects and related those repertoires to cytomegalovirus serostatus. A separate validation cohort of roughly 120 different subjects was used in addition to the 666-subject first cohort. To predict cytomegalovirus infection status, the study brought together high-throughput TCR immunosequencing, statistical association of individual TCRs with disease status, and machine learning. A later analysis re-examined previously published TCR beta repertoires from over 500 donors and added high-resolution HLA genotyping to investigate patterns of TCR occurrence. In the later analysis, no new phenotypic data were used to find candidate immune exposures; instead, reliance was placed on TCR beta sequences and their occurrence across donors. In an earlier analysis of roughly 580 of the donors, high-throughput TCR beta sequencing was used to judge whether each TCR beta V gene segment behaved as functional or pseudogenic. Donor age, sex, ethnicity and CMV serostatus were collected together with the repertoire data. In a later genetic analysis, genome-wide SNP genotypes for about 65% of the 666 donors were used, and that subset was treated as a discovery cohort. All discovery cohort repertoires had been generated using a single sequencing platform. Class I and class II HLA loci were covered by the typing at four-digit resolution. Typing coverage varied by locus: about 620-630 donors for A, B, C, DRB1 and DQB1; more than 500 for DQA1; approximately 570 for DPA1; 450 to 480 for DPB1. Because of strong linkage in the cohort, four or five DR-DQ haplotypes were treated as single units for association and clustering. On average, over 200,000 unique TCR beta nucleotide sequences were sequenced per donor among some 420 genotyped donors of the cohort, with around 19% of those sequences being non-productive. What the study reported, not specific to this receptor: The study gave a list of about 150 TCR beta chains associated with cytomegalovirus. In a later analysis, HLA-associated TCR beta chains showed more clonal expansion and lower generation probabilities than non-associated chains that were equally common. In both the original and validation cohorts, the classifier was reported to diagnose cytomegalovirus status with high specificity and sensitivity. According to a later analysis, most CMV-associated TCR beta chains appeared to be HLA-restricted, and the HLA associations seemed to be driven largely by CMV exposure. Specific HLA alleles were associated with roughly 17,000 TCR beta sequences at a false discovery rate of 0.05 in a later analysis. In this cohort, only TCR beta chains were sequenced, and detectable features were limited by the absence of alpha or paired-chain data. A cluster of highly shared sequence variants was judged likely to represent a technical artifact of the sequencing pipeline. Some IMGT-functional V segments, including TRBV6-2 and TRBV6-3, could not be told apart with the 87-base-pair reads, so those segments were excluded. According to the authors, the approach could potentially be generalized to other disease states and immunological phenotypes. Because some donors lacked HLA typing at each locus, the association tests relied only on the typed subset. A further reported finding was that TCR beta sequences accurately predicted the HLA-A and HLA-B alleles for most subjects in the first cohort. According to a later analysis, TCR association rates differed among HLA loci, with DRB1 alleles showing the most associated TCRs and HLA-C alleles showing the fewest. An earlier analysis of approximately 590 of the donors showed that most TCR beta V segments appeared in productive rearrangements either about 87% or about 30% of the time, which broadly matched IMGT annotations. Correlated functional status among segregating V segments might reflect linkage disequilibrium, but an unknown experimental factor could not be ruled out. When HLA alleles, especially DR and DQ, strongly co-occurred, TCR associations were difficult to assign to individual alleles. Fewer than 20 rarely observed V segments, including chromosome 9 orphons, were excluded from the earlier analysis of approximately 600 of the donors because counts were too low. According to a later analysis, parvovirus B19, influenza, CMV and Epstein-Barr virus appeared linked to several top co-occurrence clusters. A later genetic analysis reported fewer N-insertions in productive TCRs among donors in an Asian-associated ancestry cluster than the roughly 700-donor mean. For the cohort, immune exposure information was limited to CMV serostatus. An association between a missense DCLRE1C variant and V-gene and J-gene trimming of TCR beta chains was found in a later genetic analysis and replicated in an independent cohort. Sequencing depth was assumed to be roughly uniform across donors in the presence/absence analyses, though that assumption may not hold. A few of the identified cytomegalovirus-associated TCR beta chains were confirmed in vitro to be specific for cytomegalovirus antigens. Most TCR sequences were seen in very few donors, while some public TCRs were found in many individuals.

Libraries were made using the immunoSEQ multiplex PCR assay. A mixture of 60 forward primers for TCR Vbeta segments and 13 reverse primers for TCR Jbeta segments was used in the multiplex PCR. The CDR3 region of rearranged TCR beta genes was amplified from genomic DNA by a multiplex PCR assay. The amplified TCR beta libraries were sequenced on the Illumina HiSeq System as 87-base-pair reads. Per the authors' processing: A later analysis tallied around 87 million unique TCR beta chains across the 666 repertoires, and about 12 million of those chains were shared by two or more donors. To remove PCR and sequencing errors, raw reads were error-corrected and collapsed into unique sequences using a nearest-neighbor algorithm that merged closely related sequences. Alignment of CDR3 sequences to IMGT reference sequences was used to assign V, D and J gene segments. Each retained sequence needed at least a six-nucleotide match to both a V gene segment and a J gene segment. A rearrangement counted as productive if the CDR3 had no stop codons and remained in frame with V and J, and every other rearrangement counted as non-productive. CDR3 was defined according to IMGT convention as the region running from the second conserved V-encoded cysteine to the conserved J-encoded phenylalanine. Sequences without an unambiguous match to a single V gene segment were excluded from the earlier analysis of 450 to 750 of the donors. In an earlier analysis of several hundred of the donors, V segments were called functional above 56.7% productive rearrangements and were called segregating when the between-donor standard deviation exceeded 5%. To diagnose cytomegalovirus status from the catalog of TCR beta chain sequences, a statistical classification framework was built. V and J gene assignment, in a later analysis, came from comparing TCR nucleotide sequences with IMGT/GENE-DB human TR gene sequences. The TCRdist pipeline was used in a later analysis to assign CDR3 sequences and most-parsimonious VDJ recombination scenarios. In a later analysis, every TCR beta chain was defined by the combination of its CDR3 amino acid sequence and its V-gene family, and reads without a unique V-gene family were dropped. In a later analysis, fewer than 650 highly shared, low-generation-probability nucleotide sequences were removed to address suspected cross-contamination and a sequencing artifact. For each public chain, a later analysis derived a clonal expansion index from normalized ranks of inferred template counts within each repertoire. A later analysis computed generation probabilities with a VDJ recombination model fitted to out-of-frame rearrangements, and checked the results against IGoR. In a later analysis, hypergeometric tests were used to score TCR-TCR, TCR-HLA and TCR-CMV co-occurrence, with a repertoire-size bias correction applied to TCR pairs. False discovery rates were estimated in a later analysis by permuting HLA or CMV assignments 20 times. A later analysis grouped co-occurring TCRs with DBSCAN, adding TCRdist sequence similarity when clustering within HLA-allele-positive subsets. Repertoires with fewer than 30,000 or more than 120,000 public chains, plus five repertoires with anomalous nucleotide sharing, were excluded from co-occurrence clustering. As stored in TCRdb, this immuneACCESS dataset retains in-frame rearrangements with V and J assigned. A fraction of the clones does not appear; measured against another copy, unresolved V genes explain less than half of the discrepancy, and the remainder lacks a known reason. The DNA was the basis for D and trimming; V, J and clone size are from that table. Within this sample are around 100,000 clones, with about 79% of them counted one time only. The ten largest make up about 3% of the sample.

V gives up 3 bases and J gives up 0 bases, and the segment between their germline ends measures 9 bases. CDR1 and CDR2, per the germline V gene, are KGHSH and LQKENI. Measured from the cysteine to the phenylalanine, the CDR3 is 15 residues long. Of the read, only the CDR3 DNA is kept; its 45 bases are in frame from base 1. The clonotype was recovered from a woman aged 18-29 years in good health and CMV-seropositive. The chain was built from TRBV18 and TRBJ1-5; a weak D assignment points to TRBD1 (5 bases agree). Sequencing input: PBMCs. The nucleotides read TGTGCCAGCTCACCTACAGGAGATAGCAATCAGCCCCAGCATTTT. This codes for CASSPTGDSNQPQHF.